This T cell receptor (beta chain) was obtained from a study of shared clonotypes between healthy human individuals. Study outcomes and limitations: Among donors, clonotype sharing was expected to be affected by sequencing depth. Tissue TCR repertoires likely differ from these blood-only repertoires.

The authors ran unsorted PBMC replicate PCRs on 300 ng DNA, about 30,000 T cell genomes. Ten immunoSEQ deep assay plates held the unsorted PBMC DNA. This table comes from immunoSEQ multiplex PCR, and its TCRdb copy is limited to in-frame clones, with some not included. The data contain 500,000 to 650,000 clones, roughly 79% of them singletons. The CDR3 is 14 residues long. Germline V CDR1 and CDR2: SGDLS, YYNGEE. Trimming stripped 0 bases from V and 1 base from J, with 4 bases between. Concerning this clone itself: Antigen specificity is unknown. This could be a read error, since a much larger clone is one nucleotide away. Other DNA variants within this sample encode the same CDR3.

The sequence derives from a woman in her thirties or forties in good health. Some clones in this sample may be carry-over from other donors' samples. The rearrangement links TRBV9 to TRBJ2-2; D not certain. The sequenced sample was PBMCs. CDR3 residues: CASSVGLNTGELFF. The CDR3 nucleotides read TGTGCCAGCAGCGTAGGACTGAACACCGGGGAGCTGTTTTTT.